The sequence of this T cell receptor beta chain was determined in a study of tumor-infiltrating lymphocytes in oesophageal squamous cell carcinoma. Each CDR3 protein gets one entry after TCRdb re-called the PCR reads with MiXCR. Of roughly 15,000 distinct CDR3 sequences detected, 53% appear once; the ten largest clones hold over 15%. Losses at the gene ends were 5 bases for V and 0 bases for J; bases not matched to a gene: 14. Germline assignment: CDR1 SGHVT and CDR2 SQSDAQ. The CDR3 totals 18 residues. The chain uses TRBV7-4 and TRBJ1-1, with 8 positions matching TRBD1. Sequencing used esophageal tumor tissue. This clonotype was obtained from a male donor with esophageal squamous cell carcinoma. CDR3 nucleotides: TGTGCCAGCAGCCCTTACGCAGGGGGCGCAGATATGAACACTGAAGCTTTCTTT. This translates into CASSPYAGGADMNTEAFF.